What follows describes a single T cell receptor beta chain. This sample's treatment: randomized to nivolumab then ipilimumab (arm A) or the reverse (arm B). The repertoire was sequenced with immunoSEQ multiplex PCR; TCRdb's copy has only in-frame clones and lacks some. Altogether tens of thousands of clones are present, less than 90% being singletons, with the ten largest covering 12% to 15%. Germline CDR1 LGHNA, CDR2 YSLEER. V was pared by 4 bases and J by 7 bases, with 4 bases of the junction left unmatched. The length of the CDR3 is 15 residues. The source of the sample is a study of sequential checkpoint blockade in melanoma. Turning to the study itself: Randomization was 1:1 between first-line nivolumab→ipilimumab and ipilimumab→nivolumab.

V usage is TRBV4-3 and J usage is TRBJ2-1; 13 bases match TRBD2. Sequences were derived from CD8+ T cells sorted from blood (inferred from file names), sampled from a patient given nivolumab and ipilimumab in sequence. The TCR originated in a human donor with melanoma. The DNA for the CDR3 is TGCGCCAGCAGCCCCGGGACTAGCGGGACAAATGAGCAGTTCTTC. This translates into CASSPGTSGTNEQFF.